A single sample gave rise to the 17 T cell receptor beta chains below, sequenced in a study of T cell changes during pregnancy in multiple sclerosis. TCRdb's copy holds only in-frame clones and misses some; the assay was immunoSEQ multiplex PCR. Of some 12,000 clones in the sample, about 88% were seen once. The sample here was CD8+ T cells from peripheral blood mononuclear cells, taken in the second trimester of pregnancy. The origin of the receptors is a female donor in good health, enrolled as a control in a pregnancy study.

The chain has TRBV2 and TRBJ2-1; 12 bases are shared with TRBD2. J was trimmed by 9 bases and V by 8 bases; bases with no gene match: 14. From germline, CDR1 is SNHLY and CDR2 FYNNEI. The CDR3 is made up of 16 amino acids. The CDR3 region is CASGPLAGGPEPEQFF. DNA of the CDR3: TGTGCCAGCGGGCCACTAGCGGGAGGACCGGAGCCTGAGCAGTTCTTC.

This clone was found once. This chain joins TRBV6-5 and TRBJ2-2, with TRBD2 matching 12 bases. CDR1 and CDR2 from the germline V gene are MNHEY and SVGAGI. This CDR3 is built from 16 residues. J lost 8 bases, V lost 6 bases, and 10 bases had no gene match. This CDR3 is CASSYLAGGPGGELFF. The DNA of the CDR3 is TGTGCCAGCAGCTACCTAGCGGGAGGGCCGGGAGGGGAGCTGTTTTTT.

This clone was counted once. The chain combines TRBV5-1 with TRBJ2-5, with 8 bases aligning to TRBD2. J was trimmed by 2 bases and V by 0 bases; bases with no gene match: 3. The CDR3 contains 15 residues. Germline assignment: CDR1 SGHRS and CDR2 YFSETQ. Here the CDR3 DNA reads TGCGCCAGCAGCTTGGTGGCTAGCGGGCAAGAGACCCAGTACTTC. It is translated as CASSLVASGQETQYF. The variable domain in full, completed from reference TRBV5-1 and TRBJ2-5, reads KAGVTQTPRYLIKTRGQQVTLSCSPISGHRSVSWYQQTPGQGLQFLFEYFSETQRNKGNFPGRFSGRQFSNSRSEMNVSTLELGDSALYLCASSLVASGQETQYFGPGTRLLVL.

The chain links TRBV7-8 to TRBJ1-1; 7 nucleotides agree with TRBD1. CDR3 length equals 14 residues. From germline, CDR1 is SGHVS and CDR2 FQNEAQ. The V gene end was trimmed by 5 bases and the J gene end by 3 bases; junction bases not matched to a gene: 6. The CDR3 loop reads CASSTPGGYTEAFF. Here the CDR3 DNA reads TGTGCCAGCAGCACCCCAGGGGGTTACACTGAAGCTTTCTTT.

This chain uses TRBV9 with TRBJ1-5; a weak D match, TRBD1 (5 bases). Trimming left V 5 bases short and J 4 bases short, with 16 bases between. The CDR3 covers 15 residues. Germline V CDR1 and CDR2: SGDLS, YYNGEE. The CDR3 loop reads CASSETGDPNQPQHF. Written as DNA, the CDR3 is TGTGCCAGCAGTGAGACGGGGGACCCTAATCAGCCCCAGCATTTT.

The V gene is TRBV20-1, the J gene TRBJ2-7, with 8 positions matching TRBD1. The CDR3 loop spans 11 amino acids. With V trimmed by 3 bases and J by 6 bases, 1 base remained unmatched. From germline, CDR1 is DFQATT and CDR2 SNEGSKA (reference sequence). The CDR3 DNA reads as TGCAGTGCTAGTACAGGGGGCGAGCAGTACTTC. Translating it yields CSASTGGEQYF.

The CDR3 protein is CASSQDWEEGALNEQFF. The DNA for the CDR3 is TGCGCCAGCAGCCAAGATTGGGAGGAGGGGGCGCTAAATGAGCAGTTCTTC. V and J are TRBV4-3 and TRBJ2-1, with D tentatively TRBD1 (7 bases). The CDR3 is 17 residues long. Germline-derived CDR1 and CDR2 are LGHNA and YSLEER. V was trimmed by 0 bases and J by 7 bases, leaving 19 bases between them.

V gene TRBV12-5 combines with J gene TRBJ1-2; D perhaps matches TRBD1 (5 bases). CDR1 and CDR2 from the germline V gene are LGHNT and FRNRAP. The germline V and J ends were trimmed by 0 bases and 0 bases, with 14 bases remaining between them. The CDR3 covers 17 residues. CDR3 sequence reads: CASGLVQGVGPNYGYTF. For the CDR3, the DNA is TGTGCTAGTGGTTTGGTACAAGGGGTTGGGCCTAACTATGGCTACACCTTC. The full variable domain, with the rest looked up from reference TRBV12-5 and TRBJ1-2, is DARVTQTPRHKVTEMGQEVTMRCQPILGHNTVFWYRQTMMQGLELLAYFRNRAPLDDSGMPKDRFSAEMPDATLATLKIQPSEPRDSAVYFCASGLVQGVGPNYGYTFGSGTRLTVV.

In this sample, this clone turned up a few times. This chain connects TRBV6-1 to TRBJ2-7; 10 positions match TRBD2. The germline V gene encodes CDR1 MNHNS and CDR2 SASEGT. V shed 1 base, J shed 0 bases, and the junction held 0 bases outside the gene matches. The CDR3 is 15 residues long. CDR3 sequence (DNA): TGTGCCAGCAGTGAAGGGACTAGCGGCTCCTACGAGCAGTACTTC. Amino acids: CASSEGTSGSYEQYF.

This clone was counted once. The V call is TRBV27, the J call TRBJ2-1, with 9 nucleotides matching TRBD2. CDR1 is MNHEY, CDR2 SMNVEV, per germline (reference sequence). The CDR3 is 16 residues long. V dropped 0 bases and J dropped 7; count of bases not matched to a gene: 7. In DNA, the CDR3 is TGTGCCAGCAGTTTATCAGGCGGGAGGGTATGGAATGAGCAGTTCTTC. Its translation is CASSLSGGRVWNEQFF.

The rearrangement uses TRBV21-1 and TRBJ1-5. TRBV21-1 is a pseudogene locus. CDR3 size: 15 residues. CDR3 sequence (DNA): TGTGCCAGCAGCAGAGATCAAGACGGGAATCAGCCCCAGCATTTT. It specifies CASSRDQDGNQPQHF.

The chain joins TRBV10-3 to TRBJ1-1; maybe TRBD1 (6 bases). Between the trimmed V and J ends, which lost 6 bases and 0 bases, there was a span of 26 bases. The CDR3 is made up of 19 amino acids. Germline V gives CDR1 ENHRY, CDR2 SYGVKD. CDR3 region: CAIRTSVIDRKKLNTEAFF. CDR3 nucleotide sequence: TGTGCCATCAGGACGAGTGTAATCGACAGGAAAAAGTTGAACACTGAAGCTTTCTTT.

CDR3 loop: CASGSWTGSTDTQYF. DNA of the CDR3: TGTGCTAGTGGTTCGTGGACAGGGAGCACAGATACGCAGTATTTT. The J gene is TRBJ2-3, the V gene TRBV12-5; 8 bases align to TRBD1. J gave up 0 bases and V 4 bases, and 3 bases lay outside the gene matches. CDR1 and CDR2 (germline): LGHNT, FRNRAP. This CDR3 is 15 amino acids long.

The chain combines TRBV6-5 with TRBJ1-1, with unresolved D. In germline, CDR1 is MNHEY, CDR2 SVGAGI. This CDR3 contains 13 residues. Trimming stripped 2 bases from V and 9 bases from J, with 13 bases between. The CDR3: CASSYVGPQQAFF. The CDR3 coding sequence is TGTGCCAGCAGTTACGTGGGCCCCCAGCAAGCTTTCTTT.

This clone was found a few times. This sequence joins TRBV27 and TRBJ1-1; 7 bases are shared with TRBD1. This CDR3 has 13 residues. In germline, CDR1 is MNHEY, CDR2 SMNVEV (reference sequence). V was clipped by 6 bases and J by 4 bases; unmatched bases: 5. CDR3 nucleotides: TGTGCCAGCAGCCACAGGGGCCCCACTGAAGCTTTCTTT. It codes for CASSHRGPTEAFF.

The rearrangement links TRBV10-3 to TRBJ2-3, with D possibly matching TRBD2 (6 bases). The CDR3 consists of 14 residues. Germline-derived CDR1 and CDR2 are ENHRY and SYGVKD. V gave up 8 bases and J gave up 5 bases, with 17 bases separating them. The CDR3 protein is CAIGGVSNGDTQYF. Here the CDR3 DNA reads TGTGCCATCGGCGGGGTCAGCAACGGAGATACGCAGTATTTT.

The genes are TRBV7-2 and TRBJ2-7, with a weak D call TRBD2 (6 bases). The CDR3 contains 14 residues. Germline CDR1 SGHTA, CDR2 FQGNSA. Trimming shortened V by 0 bases and J by 0 bases, and 6 bases separated the two germline ends. The CDR3 reads CASSLAGGSYEQYF. The CDR3 DNA reads TGTGCCAGCAGCTTAGCGGGGGGCTCCTACGAGCAGTACTTC.